This entry features one T cell receptor (beta chain) sequence. The specificity of this receptor is unknown. A junction end diverges from the germline sequence, so it may reflect a read error. Starting from around 520 ng total RNA, TCRbeta-specific cDNA was produced by reverse transcription with a constant-region primer and ProtoScript II reverse transcriptase. Three nested multiplex PCR rounds, following a slightly modified ARM-PCR procedure, were used to build the TCRbeta libraries. Multiplex TRBV1-TRBV30 forward primers and a Cbeta reverse primer were used in the first two PCR rounds, each of which was run for 10 cycles. Sample barcodes and Illumina adapters were added in a final 25-cycle PCR using Deep VentR polymerase. Before sequencing, amplicons of 200-500 bp were purified from gel using a QIAquick gel extraction kit. TCRbeta amplicons were sequenced on an Illumina HiSeq 2500 with 250-bp paired-end reads. In the authors' own workflow: Quality trimming of reads was performed with Trimmomatic v0.33, and paired reads were merged with FLASH v1.2.11 so that full CDR3 sequences could be recovered. V, D and J germline segments were assigned to the rearranged TCRbeta sequences by MiGEC v1.2.1b. VDJtools v1.0.0 computed clonotype statistics and Shannon-Wiener diversity indices. To reduce sampling bias, subsequent analyses other than the diversity analysis used only the 250 most abundant clonotypes in each sample. TCRdb reworked the public reads: Q25 trimming with fastp, MiXCR clone assembly, productive beta chains retained. Identical CDR3 protein sequences are pooled into one entry, listed with their most common genes and DNA. For this entry, the V and J calls and clone size follow TCRdb and not the study's own pipeline. This sample comprises 250,000 to 350,000 distinct CDR3 sequences, almost 60% of them detected only once. About a sixth of the sample comes from the top ten.

Blood RNA was extracted from unsorted whole blood using TRIzol reagent, and germline DNA was obtained with the DNeasy Blood & Tissue kit. Chronic HBV infection was present in the patients, and the patients were treatment-naive at sampling. Before surgery, roughly 3.7 milliliters of peripheral blood were collected into K2EDTA tubes. This entry comes from a study of tumor-infiltrating lymphocytes in primary liver carcinoma (dated 2017 in TCRdb). In terms of the full investigation: Roughly five patients with histopathologically diagnosed primary liver carcinoma underwent surgical resection in China between 2015 and 2016. Of the five patients (three men and two women, aged 30 to 69 years), four had hepatocellular carcinoma and one had combined HCC and intrahepatic cholangiocarcinoma. Tumors of the five patients were stage T1-T3 N0M0 with maximum diameters of roughly 4.2 to 11 cm. Each sample produced roughly 3.65 to 7.5 million productive TCRbeta reads, and read depth showed no significant difference between tissue types. For each liver tumor, the study sampled five regions along with adjacent normal tissue and blood, and applied TCRbeta repertoire sequencing, expression microarrays and whole-exome sequencing. A total of roughly 35 specimens from 5 patients underwent TCRbeta repertoire sequencing, comprising 25 tumor regions, 5 adjacent noncancerous liver tissues and 5 peripheral blood samples. Repertoires from technical replicates were highly reproducible, with mean shared-clone rates approximately 0.88 and correlation coefficients above 0.95.

Overall study results and their limits: Compared with blood, tumors had a significantly larger share of the repertoire taken up by the top 250 clones (p = 0.039). Only five or six patients were included in the study, and the authors note that the findings should be validated in a larger study. Consistent with antigen-driven expansion, pairs of tumor regions showed higher repertoire overlap (mean roughly 35%) than either tumor-adjacent pairs (about 17%) or tumor-blood pairs (around 14%). Only the TCR beta chain was sequenced, so true repertoire diversity is likely underestimated because unpaired alpha chains were not captured. Comparison of CD4+ and CD8+ T cell repertoires was precluded by the use of bulk unsorted samples.

From the cysteine up to the phenylalanine, the CDR3 has a length of 12 residues. This entry keeps only the CDR3 DNA: 36 bases, framed from base 1. From a lookup of the germline V gene (reference sequence), CDR1 and CDR2 are LNHDA and SQIVND. This TCR was recovered from a woman aged 30 to 39 with primary liver carcinoma and hepatitis B virus infection. This receptor chain uses TRBV19 and TRBJ1-2; a tentative D call is TRBD1 (5 bases match). The sample was peripheral blood. This receptor has the CDR3 CASSYGGKGYTF. The sequenced DNA is TGTGCCAGTAGTTATGGGGGTAAAGGCTACACCTTT.